This T cell receptor (beta chain) came from a study of cytomegalovirus exposure and HLA in healthy donors. Turning to the study itself: In a previous analysis, 100 million to 140 million unique TCR beta sequences were found from 150 million to 200 million T cells.

This CDR3 has 14 residues. The V and J ends lost 6 bases and 7 bases, in that order; junction bases with no gene match: 10. Germline-derived CDR1 and CDR2 are MNHEY and SMNVEV (reference sequence). This PCR relied on a set of 60 Vbeta primers and 13 Jbeta primers. TCRdb's table, derived via immunoSEQ multiplex PCR, lists solely in-frame clones and lacks some. The sample comprises fewer than 200,000 clones, about 80% of which are singletons, and under 6% rests with the top ten. Notes on the study in general: Later analysis demonstrated an association between a missense DCLRE1C variant and TCR beta V- and J-gene trimming.

Notes on this clone: Antigen: not known.

The chain carries TRBV27 and TRBJ2-7; the match to TRBD2 covers 9 bases. The receptor was isolated from a man aged 25 to 40 in good health and CMV-seronegative. The specimen was PBMCs. In DNA, the CDR3 is TGTGCCAGCAGCCTACTCGTTAGCGGGGGTGAGCAGTACTTC. Its protein product is CASSLLVSGGEQYF.